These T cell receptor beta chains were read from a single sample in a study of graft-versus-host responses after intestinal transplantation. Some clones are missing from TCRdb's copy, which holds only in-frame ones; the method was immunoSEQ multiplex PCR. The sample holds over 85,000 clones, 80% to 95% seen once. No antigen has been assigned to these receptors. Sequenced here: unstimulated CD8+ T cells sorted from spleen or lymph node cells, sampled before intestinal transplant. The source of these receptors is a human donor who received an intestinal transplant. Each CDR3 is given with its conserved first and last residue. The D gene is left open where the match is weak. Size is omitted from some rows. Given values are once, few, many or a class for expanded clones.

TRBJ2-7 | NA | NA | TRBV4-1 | TGCGCCAGCAGCCAAGTCCCCAGCTACGAGCAGTACTTC | CASSQVPSYEQYF
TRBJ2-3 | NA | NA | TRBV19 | TGTGCCAGTAGTATTGGGACTGTGAGCACAGATACGCAGTATTTT | CASSIGTVSTDTQYF
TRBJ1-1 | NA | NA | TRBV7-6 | TGTGCCAGCAGCTCGTCAGTAGAGGGAAGTGGAATCGGTGAAGCTTTCTTT | CASSSSVEGSGIGEAFF
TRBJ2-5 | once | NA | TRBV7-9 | TGTGCCAGCAGCTTAGGGCCAGCTGCTACTACTGAAGAGACCCAGTACTTC | CASSLGPAATTEETQYF
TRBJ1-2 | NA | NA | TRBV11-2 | TGTGCCAGCAGCTTAGTAGGGGCTGGGGCGCACTATGGCTACACCTTC | CASSLVGAGAHYGYTF
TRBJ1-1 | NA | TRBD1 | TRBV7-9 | TGTGCCAGCAGCTCAAGAGAACAGGGGGCCCCACCTGAAGCTTTCTTT | CASSSREQGAPPEAFF
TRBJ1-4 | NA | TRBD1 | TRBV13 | TGTGCCAGCAGCTTAGCCGGACAGGGGGCGCGGGAAAAACTGTTTTTT | CASSLAGQGAREKLFF
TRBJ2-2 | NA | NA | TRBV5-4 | TGTGCCAGCAGCTTGACAGGGATAGCCACCGGGGAGCTGTTTTTT | CASSLTGIATGELFF
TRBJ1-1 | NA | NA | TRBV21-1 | TGTGCCAGCAGCAAAACAGGCTTGAACACTGAAGCTTTCTTT | CASSKTGLNTEAFF
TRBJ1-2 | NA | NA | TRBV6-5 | TGTGCCAGCAGTTACGCCGTTTGGCAAGTACCCTATGGCTACACCTTC | CASSYAVWQVPYGYTF
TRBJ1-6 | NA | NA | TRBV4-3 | TGCGCCAGCAGCCAAGGCGCAGGAAGACCTTCACCCCTCCACTTT | CASSQGAGRPSPLHF
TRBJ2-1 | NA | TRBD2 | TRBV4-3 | TGCGCCAGCAGCCAGCTAGCGGGGGGCTTCAATGAGCAGTTCTTC | CASSQLAGGFNEQFF
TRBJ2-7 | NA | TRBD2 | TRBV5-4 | TGTGCCAGATGGGAGGGCCCGGGCGAGCAGTACTTC | CARWEGPGEQYF
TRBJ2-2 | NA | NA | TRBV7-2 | TGTGCCAGCAGCTTAGTGTCAGAGAACACCGGGGAGCTGTTTTTT | CASSLVSENTGELFF
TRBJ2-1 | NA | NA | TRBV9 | TGTGCCAGCAGCGCCTCCGGGGGCTCCTACAATGAGCAGTTCTTC | CASSASGGSYNEQFF
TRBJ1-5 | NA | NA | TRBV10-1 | TGCGCCAGCAGTGTATTTGCAGGGACACGTTCTCAGCCCCAGCATTTT | CASSVFAGTRSQPQHF